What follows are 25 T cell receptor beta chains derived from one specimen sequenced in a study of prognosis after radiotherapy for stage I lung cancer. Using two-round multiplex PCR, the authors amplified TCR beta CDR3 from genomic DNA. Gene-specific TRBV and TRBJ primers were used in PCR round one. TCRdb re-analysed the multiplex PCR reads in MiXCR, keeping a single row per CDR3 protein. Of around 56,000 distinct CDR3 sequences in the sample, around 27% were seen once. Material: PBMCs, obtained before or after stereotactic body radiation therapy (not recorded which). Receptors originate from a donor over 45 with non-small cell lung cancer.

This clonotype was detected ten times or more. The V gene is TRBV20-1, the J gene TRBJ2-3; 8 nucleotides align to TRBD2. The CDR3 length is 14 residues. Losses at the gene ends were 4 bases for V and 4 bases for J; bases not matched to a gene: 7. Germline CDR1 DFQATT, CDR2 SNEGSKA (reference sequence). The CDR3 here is CSAMSGGGADTQYF. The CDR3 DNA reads TGCAGTGCTATGAGCGGGGGAGGGGCAGATACGCAGTATTTT.

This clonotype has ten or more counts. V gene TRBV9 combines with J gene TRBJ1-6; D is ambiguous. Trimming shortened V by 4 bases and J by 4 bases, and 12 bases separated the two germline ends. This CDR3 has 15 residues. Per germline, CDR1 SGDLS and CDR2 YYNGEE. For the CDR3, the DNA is TGTGCCAGCAGCCAAGAGGACGGATATAATTCACCCCTCCACTTT. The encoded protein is CASSQEDGYNSPLHF.

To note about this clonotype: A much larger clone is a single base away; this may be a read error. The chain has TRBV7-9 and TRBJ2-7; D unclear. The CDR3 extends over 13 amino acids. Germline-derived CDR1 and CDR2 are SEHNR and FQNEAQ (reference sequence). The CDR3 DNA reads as TGTGCCAGCAGCACAGCCTCCCCCTACGAGCAGAACTTC. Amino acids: CASSTASPYEQNF.

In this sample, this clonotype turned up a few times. The CDR3 DNA follows: TGTGCCAGCTCACCAAGGACAGACAGGGGAATCAACGAGCAGTACTTC. This sequence encodes CASSPRTDRGINEQYF. The chain uses TRBV18 and TRBJ2-7; 8 bases map to TRBD1. The CDR3 extends over 16 amino acids. CDR1 and CDR2 (germline): KGHSH, LQKENI. Trimming cost V 2 bases and J 5 bases; bases outside gene matches: 11.

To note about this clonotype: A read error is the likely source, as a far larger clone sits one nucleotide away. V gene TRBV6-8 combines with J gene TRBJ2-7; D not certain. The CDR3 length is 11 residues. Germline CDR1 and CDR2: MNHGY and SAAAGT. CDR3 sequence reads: CAGSPSYEQYF. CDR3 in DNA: TGTGCCGGCAGTCCCTCCTACGAGCAGTACTTC.

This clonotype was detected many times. CDR3 bases: TGCGCCAGCAGCCAAGATCGGCTAGCGGGCACAGATACGCAGTATTTT. Translated: CASSQDRLAGTDTQYF. V and J are TRBV4-1 and TRBJ2-3, with 7 bases aligning to TRBD2. The CDR3 has 16 amino acids. The J segment lost 1 base and the V segment lost 0 bases, leaving 4 bases of the junction unmatched. CDR1 is MGHRA and CDR2 is YSYEKL in the germline V gene.

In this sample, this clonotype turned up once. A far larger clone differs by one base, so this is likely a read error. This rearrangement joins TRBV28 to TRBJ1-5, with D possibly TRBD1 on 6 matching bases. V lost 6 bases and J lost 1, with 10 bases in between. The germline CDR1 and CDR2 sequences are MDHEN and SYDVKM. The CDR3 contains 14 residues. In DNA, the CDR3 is TGTGCCAGCAGCCAAGGGGGGAGCAATCAGCCCCAGCATTTT. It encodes CASSQGGSNQPQHF.

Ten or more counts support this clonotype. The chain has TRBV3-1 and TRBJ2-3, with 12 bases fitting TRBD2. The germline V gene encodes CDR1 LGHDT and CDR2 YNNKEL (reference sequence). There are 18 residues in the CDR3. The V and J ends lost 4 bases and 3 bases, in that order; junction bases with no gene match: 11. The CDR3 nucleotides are TGTGCCAGCAGCCTCTTCCCTCTAGCGGGGGGGCCGACAGATACGCAGTATTTT. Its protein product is CASSLFPLAGGPTDTQYF.

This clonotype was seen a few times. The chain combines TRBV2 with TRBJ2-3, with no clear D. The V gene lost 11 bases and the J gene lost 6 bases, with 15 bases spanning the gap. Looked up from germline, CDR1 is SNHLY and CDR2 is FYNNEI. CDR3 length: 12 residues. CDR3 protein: CAGRDVGDTQYF. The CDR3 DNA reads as TGTGCCGGCCGTGACGTTGGGGATACGCAGTATTTT. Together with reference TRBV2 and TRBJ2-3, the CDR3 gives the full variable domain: EPEVTQTPSHQVTQMGQEVILRCVPISNHLYFYWYRQILGQKVEFLVSFYNNEISEKSEIFDDQFSVERPDGSNFTLKIRSTKLEDSAMYFCAGRDVGDTQYFGPGTRLTVL.

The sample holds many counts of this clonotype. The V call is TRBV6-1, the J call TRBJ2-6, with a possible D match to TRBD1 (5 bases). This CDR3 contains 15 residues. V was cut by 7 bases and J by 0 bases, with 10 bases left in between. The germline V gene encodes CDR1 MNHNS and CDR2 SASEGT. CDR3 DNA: TGTGCCAGCACCAGGGCCCACTCTGGGGCCAACGTCCTGACTTTC. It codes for CASTRAHSGANVLTF.

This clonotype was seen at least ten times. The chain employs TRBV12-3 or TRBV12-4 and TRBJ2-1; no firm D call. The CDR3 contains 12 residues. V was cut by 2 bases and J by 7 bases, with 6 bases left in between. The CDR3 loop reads CASSLSRNEQFF. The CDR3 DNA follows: TGTGCCAGCAGTTTATCCAGGAATGAGCAGTTCTTC.

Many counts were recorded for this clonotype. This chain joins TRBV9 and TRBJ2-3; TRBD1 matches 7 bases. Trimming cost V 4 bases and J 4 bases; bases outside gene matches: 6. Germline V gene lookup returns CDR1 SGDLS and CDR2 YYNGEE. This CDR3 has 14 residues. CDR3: CASSPGTAPDTQYF. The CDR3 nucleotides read TGTGCCAGCAGCCCGGGGACAGCGCCAGATACGCAGTATTTT.

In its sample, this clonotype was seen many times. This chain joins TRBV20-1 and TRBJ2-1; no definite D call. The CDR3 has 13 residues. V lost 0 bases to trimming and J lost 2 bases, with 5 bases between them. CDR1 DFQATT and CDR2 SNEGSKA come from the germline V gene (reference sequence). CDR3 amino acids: CSARDSAYNEQFF. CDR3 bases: TGCAGTGCTAGAGACTCAGCCTACAATGAGCAGTTCTTC.

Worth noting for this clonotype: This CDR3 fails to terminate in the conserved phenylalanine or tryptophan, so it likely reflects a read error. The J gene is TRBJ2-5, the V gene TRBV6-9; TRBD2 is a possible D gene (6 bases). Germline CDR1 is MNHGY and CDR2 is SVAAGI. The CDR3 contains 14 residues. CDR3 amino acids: CASSRDSSQETQYS. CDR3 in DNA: TGCGCCAGCAGCCGGGACTCATCCCAAGAGACCCAGTACTCC.

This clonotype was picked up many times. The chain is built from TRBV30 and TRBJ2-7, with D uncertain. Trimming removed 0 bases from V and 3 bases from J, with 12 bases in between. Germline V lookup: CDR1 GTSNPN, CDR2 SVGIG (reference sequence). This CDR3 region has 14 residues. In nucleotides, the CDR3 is TGTGCCTGGAGTGTAGGGCAGCTTTTCTACGAGCAGTACTTC. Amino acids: CAWSVGQLFYEQYF. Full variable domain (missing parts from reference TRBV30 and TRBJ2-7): SQTIHQWPATLVQPVGSPLSLECTVEGTSNPNLYWYRQAAGRGLQLLFYSVGIGQISSEVPQNLSASRPQDRQFILSSKKLLLSDSGFYLCAWSVGQLFYEQYFGPGTRLTVT.

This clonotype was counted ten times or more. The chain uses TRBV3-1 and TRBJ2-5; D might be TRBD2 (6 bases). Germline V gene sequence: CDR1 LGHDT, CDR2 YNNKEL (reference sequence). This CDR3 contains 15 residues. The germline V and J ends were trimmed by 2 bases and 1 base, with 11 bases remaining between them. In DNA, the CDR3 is TGTGCCAGCAGCCAAAGTCTCGGGAGCCAAGAGACCCAGTACTTC. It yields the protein CASSQSLGSQETQYF.

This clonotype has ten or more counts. The CDR3 loop is CASSLGDSTEQYF. Written as DNA, the CDR3 is TGTGCCAGCAGCTTAGGCGATTCGACGGAGCAGTACTTC. This chain joins TRBV11-2 and TRBJ2-7; no clear D gene. Trimming pared 1 base from V and 7 bases from J, leaving 11 bases between. This CDR3 has 13 amino acids. Germline CDR1 is SGHAT and CDR2 is FQNNGV.

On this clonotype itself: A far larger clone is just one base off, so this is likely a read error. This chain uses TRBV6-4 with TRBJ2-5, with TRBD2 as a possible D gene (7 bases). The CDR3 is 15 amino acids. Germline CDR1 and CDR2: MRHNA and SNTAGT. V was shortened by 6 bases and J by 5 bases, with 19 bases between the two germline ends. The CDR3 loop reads CASRPRGGAGETQYF. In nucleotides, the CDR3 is TGTGCCAGCAGACCTAGAGGGGGGGCCGGCGAGACCCAGTACTTC.

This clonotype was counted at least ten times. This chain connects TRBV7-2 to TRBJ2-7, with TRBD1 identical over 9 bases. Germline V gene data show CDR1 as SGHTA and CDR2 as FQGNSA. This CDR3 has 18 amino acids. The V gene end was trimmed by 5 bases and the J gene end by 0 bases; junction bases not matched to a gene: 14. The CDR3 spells CASSQPVDRDRVSYEQYF. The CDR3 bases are TGTGCCAGCAGCCAACCGGTTGACCGGGACAGGGTCTCCTACGAGCAGTACTTC. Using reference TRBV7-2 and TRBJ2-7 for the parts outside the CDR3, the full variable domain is GAGVSQSPSNKVTEKGKDVELRCDPISGHTALYWYRQSLGQGLEFLIYFQGNSAPDKSGLPSDRFSAERTGGSVSTLTIQRTQQEDSAVYLCASSQPVDRDRVSYEQYFGPGTRLTVT.

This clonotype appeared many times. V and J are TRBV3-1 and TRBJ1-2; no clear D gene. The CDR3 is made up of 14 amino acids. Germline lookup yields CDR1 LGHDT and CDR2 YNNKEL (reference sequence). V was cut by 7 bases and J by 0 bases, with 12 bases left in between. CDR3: CASKGGYTNYGYTF. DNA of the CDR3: TGTGCCAGCAAAGGAGGATATACTAACTATGGCTACACCTTC.

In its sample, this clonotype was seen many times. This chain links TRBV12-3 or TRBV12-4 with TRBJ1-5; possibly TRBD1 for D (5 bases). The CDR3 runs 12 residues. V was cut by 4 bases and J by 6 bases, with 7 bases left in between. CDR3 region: CASSSGFQPQHF. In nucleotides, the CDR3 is TGTGCCAGCAGTTCAGGGTTTCAGCCCCAGCATTTT.

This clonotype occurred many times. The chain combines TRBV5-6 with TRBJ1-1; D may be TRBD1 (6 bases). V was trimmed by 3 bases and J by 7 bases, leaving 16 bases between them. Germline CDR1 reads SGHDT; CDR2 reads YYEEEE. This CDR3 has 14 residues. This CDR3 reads CASSSGGGRGEAFF. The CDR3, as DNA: TGTGCCAGCAGCTCCGGAGGGGGGCGCGGTGAAGCTTTCTTT.

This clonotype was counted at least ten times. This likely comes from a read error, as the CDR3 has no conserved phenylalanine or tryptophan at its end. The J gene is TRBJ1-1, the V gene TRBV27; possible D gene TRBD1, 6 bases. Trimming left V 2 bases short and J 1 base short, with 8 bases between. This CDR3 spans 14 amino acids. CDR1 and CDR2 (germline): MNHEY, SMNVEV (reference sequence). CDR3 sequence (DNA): TGTGCCAGCAGTTTAGGGGGGGCGAACACTGAAGCTTTCCTT. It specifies CASSLGGANTEAFL.

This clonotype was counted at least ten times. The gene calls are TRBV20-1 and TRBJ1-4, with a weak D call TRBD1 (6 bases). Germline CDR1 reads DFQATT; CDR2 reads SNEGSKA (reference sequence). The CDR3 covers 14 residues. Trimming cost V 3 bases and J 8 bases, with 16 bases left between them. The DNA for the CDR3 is TGCAGTGCTAGTACGGGGGGGCGGCGGGAAAAACTGTTTTTT. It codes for CSASTGGRREKLFF.

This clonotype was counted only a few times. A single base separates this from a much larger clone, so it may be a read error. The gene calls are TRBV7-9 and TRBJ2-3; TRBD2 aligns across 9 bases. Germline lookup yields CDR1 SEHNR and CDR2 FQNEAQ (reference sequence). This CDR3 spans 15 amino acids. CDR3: CAGSRSGGSGDTQYF. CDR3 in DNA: TGTGCCGGCAGCCGTAGCGGGGGATCTGGAGATACGCAGTATTTT.